The clone carrying this T cell receptor (beta chain) came up once. Its antigen is currently unknown. Clones were sequenced by immunoSEQ multiplex PCR, and TCRdb holds only the in-frame ones, with some missing. The data hold 2 million to 2.5 million clones, with roughly 91% observed a single time. CD45RO-negative, CCR7-selected cells formed the naive CD8 fraction, which excluded terminally differentiated effector memory CD45RA+ cells. Donors comprised healthy HIV-negative adults lacking recent acute infections or vaccinations. This specimen comes from a study of shared clonotypes between healthy human individuals. Study details: Sampling drew on donors who were a couple of women and a few men aged 18 to 49.

The CDR3 is made up of 13 amino acids. V lost 8 bases, J lost 8 bases, and 6 bases stayed unmatched. Germline values: CDR1 MNHEY, CDR2 SMNVEV (reference sequence). General study points: Richness estimates generally favored naive over memory subsets.

The origin of this receptor is a man aged 18 to 29 in good health. Some clones in this sample may be carry-over from other donors' samples. The rearrangement joins TRBV27 to TRBJ1-2, with TRBD1 matching over 12 bases. The sample comprised naive CD8+ T cells from PBMCs. The CDR3 DNA follows: TGTGCCAGCGGGGACAGGGGGCCGGGAGGCTACACCTTC. This gives the protein CASGDRGPGGYTF.